These 21 T cell receptor beta chains originate from one sample sequenced in a study of blood T cell repertoires in COVID-19. This table comes from immunoSEQ multiplex PCR, and its TCRdb copy is limited to in-frame clones, with some not included. Of 58,000 or so clones detected, over 70% appear once; the ten largest clones hold roughly 5%. Sequenced material: peripheral blood. These receptors all stem from a human donor in a cohort sampled during active COVID-19.

The rearrangement links TRBV7-9 to TRBJ2-7; TRBD2 matches at 10 bases. CDR3 length equals 14 residues. The ends lost 6 bases at V and 3 bases at J; junction bases unmatched: 5. Germline V lookup: CDR1 SEHNR, CDR2 FQNEAQ (reference sequence). The CDR3 region has the DNA TGTGCCAGCAGGGCCGGGACTAGCGACTACGAGCAGTACTTC. Encoded protein: CASRAGTSDYEQYF. Variable domain in full (rest from reference TRBV7-9 and TRBJ2-7): DTGVSQNPRHKITKRGQNVTFRCDPISEHNRLYWYRQTLGQGPEFLTYFQNEAQLEKSRLLSDRFSAERPKGSFSTLEIQRTEQGDSAMYLCASRAGTSDYEQYFGPGTRLTVT.

The rearrangement links TRBV19 to TRBJ2-1; TRBD2 aligns across 7 bases. Germline CDR1 reads LNHDA; CDR2 reads SQIVND (reference sequence). Germline trimming cut 0 bases from V and 5 bases from J; bases unmatched to any gene: 10. The CDR3 runs to 17 residues. As DNA, the CDR3 is TGTGCCAGTAGTATAGAAGGCCGCCTAGCGGAGAACAATGAGCAGTTCTTC. This codes for CASSIEGRLAENNEQFF.

The chain links TRBV2 to TRBJ2-2; 12 positions agree with TRBD2. V lost 9 bases, J lost 0 bases, and 14 bases stayed unmatched. Germline V gives CDR1 SNHLY, CDR2 FYNNEI. This CDR3 is built from 19 residues. CDR3 DNA sequence: TGTGCCAGAGGGGCTACTAGCGGGAGGAATATTGCGAACACCGGGGAGCTGTTTTTT. It translates to CARGATSGRNIANTGELFF.

The V call is TRBV18, the J call TRBJ1-5, with 9 bases fitting TRBD1. V lost 3 bases and J lost 4; bases outside the gene matches: 4. Germline assignment: CDR1 KGHSH and CDR2 LQKENI. The CDR3 has 15 amino acids. The CDR3 loop reads CASSPGQGMNQPQHF. CDR3 DNA: TGTGCCAGCTCACCGGGACAGGGAATGAATCAGCCCCAGCATTTT.

This chain connects TRBV2 to TRBJ1-5, with D tentatively TRBD1 (6 bases). The CDR3 is 14 residues long. CDR1 and CDR2 from the germline V gene are SNHLY and FYNNEI. Trimming stripped 5 bases from V and 7 bases from J, with 15 bases between. The CDR3 nucleotides read TGTGCCAGCAGTTATCCAGGGGAACGACAGCCCCAGCATTTT. Translation: CASSYPGERQPQHF.

The chain employs TRBV5-5 and TRBJ2-7; 10 nucleotides line up with TRBD2. J was trimmed by 2 bases and V by 3 bases; bases with no gene match: 8. The CDR3 spans 16 residues. From germline, CDR1 is SGHKS and CDR2 YYEKEE (reference sequence). CDR3 bases: TGTGCCAGCAGCTGGTTCAGCGGGGGGGCCCCCTACGAGCAGTACTTC. This codes for CASSWFSGGAPYEQYF.

V and J are TRBV6-2 or TRBV6-3 and TRBJ2-7, with 10 nucleotides matching TRBD2. V lost 2 bases to trimming and J lost 7 bases; unmatched junction nucleotides: 14. Germline CDR1 MNHEY, CDR2 SVGEGT. The CDR3 contains 17 residues. DNA for the CDR3: TGTGCCAGCAGTTACGCTCGTAGCGGGAGGAGTCTGGGAGAGCAGTACTTC. Amino acid sequence: CASSYARSGRSLGEQYF.

The chain carries TRBV4-1 and TRBJ2-5; 10 bases map to TRBD2. The junction had 0 bases not matched to a gene; V was cut back by 2 bases and J by 3 bases. Germline V lookup: CDR1 MGHRA, CDR2 YSYEKL. This CDR3 has 14 amino acids. In nucleotides, the CDR3 is TGCGCCAGCAGCCAACTAGCGGGGGAAGAGACCCAGTACTTC. Translating it yields CASSQLAGEETQYF.

This rearrangement joins TRBV7-3 to TRBJ2-2; D call uncertain. Germline loops: CDR1 SGHTA, CDR2 FQGTGA. The CDR3 length is 14 residues. Deletions cut 4 bases from V and 5 bases from J, with 11 bases between. The CDR3 region is CASSSGPETGELFF. CDR3 nucleotides: TGTGCCAGCAGCTCAGGCCCCGAGACCGGGGAGCTGTTTTTT.

The chain has TRBV6-6 and TRBJ1-1, with 9 bases identical to TRBD1. Germline V gives CDR1 MNHNY, CDR2 SVGAGI (reference sequence). This CDR3 has 15 amino acids. The junction had 4 bases not matched to a gene; V was cut back by 4 bases and J by 1 base. The CDR3 reads CASSLNRGQNTEAFF. CDR3 nucleotide sequence: TGTGCCAGCAGTTTAAACAGGGGGCAGAACACTGAAGCTTTCTTT.

This clone was detected only once. The chain couples TRBV9 to TRBJ2-7; maybe TRBD2 (7 bases). The CDR3 has 15 amino acids. The germline V and J ends were trimmed by 0 bases and 3 bases, with 13 bases remaining between them. Germline-derived CDR1 and CDR2 are SGDLS and YYNGEE. The CDR3 is CASSVGEGVLYEQYF. In nucleotides, the CDR3 is TGTGCCAGCAGCGTAGGGGAGGGGGTCCTCTACGAGCAGTACTTC.

This clone occurred once. The chain has TRBV28 and TRBJ1-6; D not certain. This CDR3 has 17 residues. Trimming removed 3 bases at V and 0 bases at J, with 12 bases between. The germline V gene has CDR1 MDHEN and CDR2 SYDVKM. CDR3 nucleotides: TGTGCCAGCAGTTTGATCCCCCCCAGCTCCTATAATTCACCCCTCCACTTT. It encodes CASSLIPPSSYNSPLHF.

The genes are TRBV11-3 and TRBJ2-1, with 10 bases aligning to TRBD1. V lost 5 bases, J lost 6 bases, and 4 bases stayed unmatched. Germline V gene sequence: CDR1 SGHNT, CDR2 YENEEA. This CDR3 has 14 amino acids. The CDR3 nucleotides are TGTGCCAGCAGCCCCGGGACAGGGGTCAATGAGCAGTTCTTC. Its protein is CASSPGTGVNEQFF.

To note about this clone: A read error may produce the germline difference seen at one junction end. V is TRBV2 and J is TRBJ2-7, with TRBD2 matching over 8 bases. CDR1 SNHLY and CDR2 FYNNEI come from the germline V gene. This CDR3 region has 15 residues. CDR3 DNA: TGTGCCAGCAGGGAAGGGCGGGGGGTCTCCTACGAGCAGTACTTC. As protein: CASREGRGVSYEQYF. Combining the CDR3 with reference TRBV2 and TRBJ2-7 gives the whole variable domain EPEVTQTPSHQVTQMGQEVILRCVPISNHLYFYWYRQILGQKVEFLVSFYNNEISEKSEIFDDQFSVERPDGSNFTLKIRSTKLEDSAMYFCASREGRGVSYEQYFGPGTRLTVT.

The chain carries TRBV5-1 and TRBJ2-7; D uncertain. The germline CDR1 and CDR2 sequences are SGHRS and YFSETQ. Trimming cost V 0 bases and J 1 base, with 14 bases left between them. This CDR3 comprises 16 residues. The CDR3 DNA reads TGCGCCAGCAGCTTGGGGTCCAGCGCCAGATCCTACGAGCAGTACTTC. Protein: CASSLGSSARSYEQYF.

This chain links TRBV7-3 with TRBJ2-7, with TRBD1 matching 9 bases. CDR1 and CDR2 from the germline V gene are SGHTA and FQGTGA. CDR3 length: 13 amino acids. The ends lost 5 bases at V and 6 bases at J; junction bases unmatched: 5. The CDR3 region is CASSPGQGGEQYF. The CDR3 bases are TGTGCCAGCAGCCCGGGACAGGGAGGCGAGCAGTACTTC.

This chain uses TRBV10-3 with TRBJ1-1; D is perhaps TRBD1 (6 bases). Trimming removed 3 bases from V and 8 bases from J, with 10 bases in between. In germline, CDR1 is ENHRY, CDR2 SYGVKD. The CDR3 is 12 residues long. For the CDR3, the DNA is TGTGCCATCAGTGAAGGACAGTTGGAAGCTTTCTTT. It specifies CAISEGQLEAFF.

The V gene is TRBV4-2, the J gene TRBJ1-1; 8 nucleotides line up with TRBD1. J gave up 5 bases and V 1 base, and 18 bases lay outside the gene matches. This CDR3 spans 19 amino acids. The germline V gene encodes CDR1 LGHNA and CDR2 YNFKEQ. CDR3 amino acids: CASSQAGFQGAQGWTEAFF. The DNA for the CDR3 is TGTGCCAGCAGCCAAGCGGGATTTCAGGGGGCGCAGGGGTGGACTGAAGCTTTCTTT.

This clone has a handful of counts. The chain employs TRBV4-3 and TRBJ2-1, with D possibly matching TRBD2 (6 bases). Deletions cut 0 bases from V and 3 bases from J, with 12 bases between. This CDR3 comprises 16 residues. CDR1 is LGHNA, CDR2 YSLEER, per germline. CDR3 residues: CASSQEEGRFYNEQFF. In DNA form, the CDR3 reads TGCGCCAGCAGCCAAGAGGAGGGACGTTTCTACAATGAGCAGTTCTTC.

The chain carries TRBV15 and TRBJ2-1, with 7 bases that match TRBD1. Germline V gene sequence: CDR1 LNHNV, CDR2 YYDKDF (reference sequence). The junction had 7 bases not matched to a gene; V was cut back by 2 bases and J by 9 bases. The CDR3 runs 14 residues. The CDR3 sequence is CATSRLNTGAEQFF. The CDR3 DNA reads as TGTGCCACCAGCAGACTCAACACAGGGGCTGAGCAGTTCTTC.

The chain couples TRBV7-2 to TRBJ2-7, with 10 bases matching TRBD1. The CDR3 is 17 amino acids. Per germline, CDR1 SGHTA and CDR2 FQGNSA. Trimming at V came to 5 bases and at J to 6 bases, leaving 16 bases not matched to a gene. The CDR3 DNA reads as TGTGCCAGCAGCAGGGGAACTCCGGGACAGGGGACATTCGAGCAGTACTTC. It translates to CASSRGTPGQGTFEQYF.